This TCR beta chain was identified during a study of graft-versus-host responses after intestinal transplantation. Notes on the study in general: GvH clones appeared in recipient marrow, some first in ileum or blood.

Data came from immunoSEQ multiplex PCR; TCRdb stores just in-frame clones and leaves some out. The table has roughly 99,000 clones, around 92% seen once; the top ten hold about 0.07%. Germline V gene data show CDR1 as MNHEY and CDR2 as SVGAGI. The CDR3 contains 14 residues. Trimming cost V 0 bases and J 4 bases, with 9 bases left between them. Comments on this clone: Its target is unknown.

This sequence joins TRBV6-5 and TRBJ1-1; D perhaps matches TRBD1 (6 bases). This sequence originates from a human donor who was the organ donor for an intestinal transplant. The sequencing used unstimulated CD8+ T cells sorted from spleen or lymph node cells, collected before transplant. For the CDR3, the DNA is TGTGCCAGCAGTTACTCGACAGGTATCACTGAAGCTTTCTTT. The encoded protein is CASSYSTGITEAFF.